The present T cell receptor (beta chain) was sequenced within a study of blood T cell repertoires in COVID-19. Across the study: Sites across the United States, Italy and Spain contributed samples from acute and convalescent COVID-19. Sources were T cells, B-cell-depleted T cells, or PBMCs; the material itself was cDNA or gDNA.

Cohorts were assigned according to the clinical history that participants reported. Germline V gene data show CDR1 as SGHTA and CDR2 as FQGTGA. The germline V and J ends were trimmed by 4 bases and 4 bases, with 10 bases remaining between them. This CDR3 is built from 13 residues. Original processing notes: Estimation of nucleated cell counts relied on the amplification of reference gene primers. Measured with immunoSEQ multiplex PCR; TCRdb has only the in-frame clones, and not every one. V, J and clone size derive from that table, while D and trimming were established from the DNA sequence. The sample includes 250,000 to 350,000 clones, nearly 90% of them seen just once.

The sequence came from a woman between 18 and 30 years old with acute COVID-19. The sequencing input was PBMCs or T cells enriched from blood (not recorded which). The V gene is TRBV7-3, the J gene TRBJ2-5, with a weak D call TRBD2 (6 bases). CDR3 DNA: TGTGCCAGCAGCTCCCTCGGGGGAGAGACCCAGTACTTC. Its translation: CASSSLGGETQYF.